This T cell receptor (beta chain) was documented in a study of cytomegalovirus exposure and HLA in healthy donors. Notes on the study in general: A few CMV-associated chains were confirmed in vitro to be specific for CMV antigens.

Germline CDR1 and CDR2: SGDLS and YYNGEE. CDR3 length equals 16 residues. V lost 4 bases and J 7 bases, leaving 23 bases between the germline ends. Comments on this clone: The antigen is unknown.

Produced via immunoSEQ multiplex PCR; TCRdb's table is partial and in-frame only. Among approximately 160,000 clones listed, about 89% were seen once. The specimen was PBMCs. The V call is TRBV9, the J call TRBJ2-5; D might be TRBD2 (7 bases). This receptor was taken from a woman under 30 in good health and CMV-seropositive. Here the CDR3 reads CASSPLGGGGGGTQYF. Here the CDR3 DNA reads TGTGCCAGCAGCCCCCTCGGGGGCGGGGGCGGTGGGACCCAGTACTTC.